A single T cell receptor (beta chain) is shown here with its context. Produced via immunoSEQ multiplex PCR; TCRdb's table is partial and in-frame only. The data contain under 80,000 clones, 85% to 95% of them seen just once; the ten biggest clones take up 2% to 2.5%. This sample stems from a study of T cell changes during pregnancy in multiple sclerosis. V lost 6 bases to trimming and J lost 4 bases; unmatched junction nucleotides: 18. The CDR3 has 20 amino acids. CDR1 is SNHLY and CDR2 is FYNNEI in the germline V gene. The material was peripheral blood, obtained before pregnancy. The V call is TRBV2, the J call TRBJ2-1; TRBD2 matches at 13 bases. This sequence originates from a female donor with multiple sclerosis, enrolled in a pregnancy study. CDR3 protein: CASRPSTSGRKILWYNEQFF. CDR3 sequence (DNA): TGTGCCAGCAGACCATCGACTAGCGGGAGGAAGATTTTATGGTACAATGAGCAGTTCTTC.